This T cell receptor beta chain originates from a study of memory CD4+ T cells and cytomegalovirus serostatus. Authors' data handling: Out-of-frame sequences were removed, leaving 2 million to 2.5 million distinct TCRbeta sequences. Profiled with immunoSEQ multiplex PCR; TCRdb holds only in-frame clones, not every one. D and trimming were read from the DNA, whereas the V and J calls and clone size are those reported in that table. Among 50,000 or so clones listed, 70% to 75% were seen once. The germline CDR1 and CDR2 sequences are SGHDT and YYEEEE. CDR3 size: 16 residues. Deletions cut 6 bases from V and 1 base from J, with 18 bases between. Single viable CD3+CD4+CD8-CD45RO+ cells were sorted as the memory CD4+ T cells. Positive selection with CD4 microbeads enriched total CD4+ T cells.

Sequencing input: memory CD4+ T cells from blood. The genes are TRBV5-6 and TRBJ2-3, with a weak D call TRBD2 (5 bases). The receptor was isolated from an adult in good health and CMV-seropositive. The CDR3 sequence is CASIMALGVGTDTQYF. As DNA, the CDR3 is TGTGCCAGCATCATGGCCCTCGGGGTTGGCACAGATACGCAGTATTTT. The variable domain in full, completed from reference TRBV5-6 and TRBJ2-3, reads DAGVTQSPTHLIKTRGQQVTLRCSPKSGHDTVSWYQQALGQGPQFIFQYYEEEERQRGNFPDRFSGHQFPNYSSELNVNALLLGDSALYLCASIMALGVGTDTQYFGPGTRLTVL.